These 25 T cell receptor beta chains originate from one sample sequenced in a study of blood T cell repertoires in COVID-19. Profiling relied on immunoSEQ multiplex PCR, and the TCRdb table lists in-frame clones only, not all of them. This sample carries about 170,000 clones, roughly 80% of them seen once, and the ten largest clones take under 13%. The sequenced material came from peripheral blood. These receptors came from a man in his sixties or seventies with active or convalescent COVID-19.

The gene calls are TRBV5-1 and TRBJ1-6, with D perhaps TRBD1 (6 bases). Trimming took off 3 bases at V and 3 bases at J, with 16 bases between the two ends. CDR1 and CDR2 from the germline V gene are SGHRS and YFSETQ. CDR3 length equals 17 residues. The CDR3 DNA reads TGCGCCAGCAGCTCCGTACAGGGTGGCGGCTATAATTCACCCCTCCACTTT. It encodes CASSSVQGGGYNSPLHF.

This chain links TRBV13 with TRBJ1-1; the D gene is possibly TRBD1 (5 bases). The V end lost 5 bases, the J end lost 4 bases, and 14 bases lay between the germline ends. The CDR3 spans 14 residues. Germline V CDR1 and CDR2: PRHDT, FYEKMQ (reference sequence). CDR3 sequence: CASSRRGEGTEAFF. CDR3 sequence (DNA): TGTGCCAGCAGCCGTCGAGGGGAGGGCACTGAAGCTTTCTTT.

V and J are TRBV20-1 and TRBJ2-1; D is possibly TRBD1 (5 bases). V dropped 3 bases and J dropped 5 bases, with 14 bases sitting between them. CDR3 length: 14 amino acids. Germline loops: CDR1 DFQATT, CDR2 SNEGSKA (reference sequence). CDR3 sequence (DNA): TGCAGTGCTAGTAGGGGTCGAACAAACAATGAGCAGTTCTTC. This codes for CSASRGRTNNEQFF.

CDR3 residues: CASSQDPGGAPGETQYF. CDR3 DNA: TGTGCCAGCAGCCAAGATCCCGGGGGGGCCCCGGGTGAGACCCAGTACTTC. V gene TRBV3-1 (or the pseudogene TRBV3-2) combines with J gene TRBJ2-5, with TRBD2 matching 8 bases. Germline V gene lookup returns CDR1 LGHDT and CDR2 YNNKEL (reference sequence). This CDR3 has 17 residues. With 0 bases clipped from V and 5 bases from J, the junction kept 11 bases outside the gene matches.

Written as DNA, the CDR3 is TGCGCCAGCAGCACGACAGGGGGCGTGGATGGCTACACCTTC. Its protein is CASSTTGGVDGYTF. This rearrangement joins TRBV5-1 to TRBJ1-2, with TRBD1 matching over 10 bases. The CDR3 spans 14 residues. After removal of 4 bases from V and 6 bases from J, the junction contained 6 bases not matched to a gene. Per the germline V gene, CDR1 is SGHRS and CDR2 is YFSETQ.

The chain has TRBV30 and TRBJ1-2; 7 bases agree with TRBD1. Per germline, CDR1 GTSNPN and CDR2 SVGIG (reference sequence). The CDR3 spans 12 residues. V lost 2 bases to trimming and J lost 4 bases; unmatched junction nucleotides: 1. Here the CDR3 reads CAWSRQGYGYTF. The CDR3 DNA reads as TGTGCCTGGAGTCGACAGGGCTATGGCTACACCTTC.

This chain uses TRBV28 with TRBJ2-1, with 15 bases matching TRBD2. The germline V gene has CDR1 MDHEN and CDR2 SYDVKM. CDR3 size: 17 residues. V was pared by 6 bases and J by 7 bases, with 10 bases of the junction left unmatched. CDR3 nucleotide sequence: TGTGCCAGCAGCCCCGGGACTAGCGGGAGGTCGATGAATGAGCAGTTCTTC. Protein product: CASSPGTSGRSMNEQFF.

The chain is built from TRBV28 and TRBJ1-2, with 9 bases that match TRBD1. The ends lost 4 bases at V and 8 bases at J; junction bases unmatched: 8. This CDR3 has 14 amino acids. Germline V gene sequence: CDR1 MDHEN, CDR2 SYDVKM. For the CDR3, the DNA is TGTGCCAGCAGTTATGACAGGGGGTTAAAAGGCTACACCTTC. It is translated as CASSYDRGLKGYTF.

This chain links TRBV7-8 with TRBJ2-2; the match to TRBD1 covers 7 bases. From germline, CDR1 is SGHVS and CDR2 FQNEAQ. Losses at the gene ends were 1 base for V and 3 bases for J; bases not matched to a gene: 8. This CDR3 has 17 amino acids. As DNA, the CDR3 is TGTGCCAGCAGCTTAGGAAACAGGGGATTGTACACCGGGGAGCTGTTTTTT. Translating it yields CASSLGNRGLYTGELFF.

The J gene is TRBJ2-3, the V gene TRBV7-2; TRBD2 matches at 9 bases. Germline trimming cut 2 bases from V and 4 bases from J; bases unmatched to any gene: 7. The CDR3 sequence is 16 residues long. Germline values: CDR1 SGHTA, CDR2 FQGNSA. The CDR3 protein is CASSLFLAGSSDTQYF. The CDR3 coding sequence is TGTGCCAGCAGCTTATTCCTAGCGGGAAGTTCAGATACGCAGTATTTT.

The chain combines TRBV2 with TRBJ2-1, with D perhaps TRBD1 (6 bases). The CDR3 extends over 13 amino acids. Deletions cut 6 bases from V and 6 bases from J, with 12 bases between. Per germline, CDR1 SNHLY and CDR2 FYNNEI. DNA of the CDR3: TGTGCCAGCAGCAATCAGGGGCGCAATGAGCAGTTCTTC. It encodes CASSNQGRNEQFF.

The chain couples TRBV28 to TRBJ2-3; D possibly corresponds to TRBD1 (5 bases). The germline gives CDR1 MDHEN, CDR2 SYDVKM. The germline V and J ends were trimmed by 6 bases and 5 bases, with 15 bases remaining between them. The CDR3 consists of 14 residues. The CDR3 region has the DNA TGTGCCAGCAGGCCACAGGTTATTGGAGATACGCAGTATTTT. The encoded protein is CASRPQVIGDTQYF.

The chain combines TRBV7-2 with TRBJ1-3; TRBD1 agrees at 7 bases. Trimming cost V 5 bases and J 2 bases; bases outside gene matches: 9. This CDR3 has 16 residues. CDR1 is SGHTA, CDR2 FQGNSA, per germline. The CDR3 DNA sequence: TGTGCCAGCAGCCCTCGGACAGGAAAAACTGGAAACACCATATATTTT. Translation gives CASSPRTGKTGNTIYF.

The V and J genes are TRBV5-4 and TRBJ2-7; the match to TRBD2 covers 11 bases. CDR1 is SGHNT, CDR2 YYREEE, per germline (reference sequence). CDR3 length equals 15 residues. J lost 5 bases, V lost 4 bases, and 8 bases had no gene match. CDR3 nucleotides: TGTGCCAGCAGCCGCCCTAGCGGGAGGAACCACGAGCAGTACTTC. It translates to CASSRPSGRNHEQYF.

V gene TRBV5-1 combines with J gene TRBJ2-5; D not resolved. The CDR3 length is 14 residues. Germline lookup yields CDR1 SGHRS and CDR2 YFSETQ. Trimming shortened V by 0 bases and J by 4 bases, and 10 bases separated the two germline ends. The CDR3 region is CASSLGWQIETQYF. The DNA of the CDR3 is TGCGCCAGCAGCTTGGGGTGGCAGATAGAGACCCAGTACTTC.

This clone has only one observation. The V gene is TRBV18, the J gene TRBJ2-1; D might be TRBD2 (6 bases). The CDR3 totals 15 residues. Germline loops: CDR1 KGHSH, CDR2 LQKENI. V shed 3 bases and J shed 3 bases, with 12 bases lying between them. In DNA form, the CDR3 reads TGTGCCAGCTCACCCCCGGGGGAGGTCTACAATGAGCAGTTCTTC. It yields the protein CASSPPGEVYNEQFF.

V usage is TRBV2 and J usage is TRBJ2-1, with D possibly TRBD2 on 7 matching bases. The germline V gene has CDR1 SNHLY and CDR2 FYNNEI. The CDR3 runs to 17 residues. Between the trimmed V and J ends, which lost 2 bases and 0 bases, there was a span of 14 bases. The CDR3 loop reads CASSERGEGFSYNEQFF. In nucleotides, the CDR3 is TGTGCCAGCAGTGAAAGGGGGGAGGGATTCTCCTACAATGAGCAGTTCTTC.

This chain uses TRBV5-4 with TRBJ2-5; 8 nucleotides align to TRBD1. J lost 4 bases, V lost 0 bases, and 2 bases had no gene match. CDR1 and CDR2 from the germline V gene are SGHNT and YYREEE (reference sequence). This CDR3 region has 14 residues. As DNA, the CDR3 is TGTGCCAGCAGCTTGGGGACAGGGCCAGAGACCCAGTACTTC. Translated: CASSLGTGPETQYF.

The rearrangement uses TRBV14 and TRBJ1-2; unclear D gene. Trimming removed 5 bases from V and 0 bases from J, with 7 bases in between. Germline assignment: CDR1 SGHDN and CDR2 FVKESK. The CDR3 extends over 13 amino acids. CDR3 DNA sequence: TGTGCCAGCAGCGAGAACCCTAACTATGGCTACACCTTC. Its translation is CASSENPNYGYTF.

This chain connects TRBV2 to TRBJ1-5; 8 nucleotides line up with TRBD1. Unmatched junction bases numbered 7, after V lost 5 bases and J lost 7 bases. Looked up from germline, CDR1 is SNHLY and CDR2 is FYNNEI. This CDR3 has 14 residues. The CDR3 region has the DNA TGTGCCAGCAGTCATCAGGGGGCACGGCAGCCCCAGCATTTT. This sequence encodes CASSHQGARQPQHF.

CDR3 protein: CAWTRGGLTYSNEKLFF. CDR3 coding DNA: TGTGCCTGGACCCGGGGGGGGCTGACCTACAGTAATGAAAAACTGTTTTTT. The chain carries TRBV30 and TRBJ1-4; the D gene is possibly TRBD1 (6 bases). The CDR3 has 17 amino acids. V was shortened by 4 bases and J by 4 bases, with 22 bases between the two germline ends. Per germline, CDR1 GTSNPN and CDR2 SVGIG (reference sequence).

The rearrangement joins TRBV29-1 to TRBJ1-1; 8 bases agree with TRBD1. CDR1 SQVTM and CDR2 ANQGSEA come from the germline V gene. This CDR3 spans 14 amino acids. V shed 5 bases, J shed 5 bases, and the junction held 10 bases outside the gene matches. The CDR3 loop reads CSVQPQGGYTEAFF. The CDR3 nucleotides are TGCAGCGTTCAGCCACAGGGGGGATATACTGAAGCTTTCTTT. The whole variable domain, filled in from reference TRBV29-1 and TRBJ1-1, reads SAVISQKPSRDICQRGTSLTIQCQVDSQVTMMFWYRQQPGQSLTLIATANQGSEATYESGFVIDKFPISRPNLTFSTLTVSNMSPEDSSIYLCSVQPQGGYTEAFFGQGTRLTVV.

V gene TRBV5-6 combines with J gene TRBJ1-2; 10 nucleotides match TRBD1. Trimming removed 5 bases from V and 4 bases from J; junction bases left unmatched: 5. CDR1 and CDR2 from the germline V gene are SGHDT and YYEEEE. This CDR3 contains 14 residues. In nucleotides, the CDR3 is TGTGCCAGCAGACCCGACAGGGGGCTCTATGGCTACACCTTC. Translating it yields CASRPDRGLYGYTF. Looking up the rest from reference TRBV5-6 and TRBJ1-2 gives the full variable domain: DAGVTQSPTHLIKTRGQQVTLRCSPKSGHDTVSWYQQALGQGPQFIFQYYEEEERQRGNFPDRFSGHQFPNYSSELNVNALLLGDSALYLCASRPDRGLYGYTFGSGTRLTVV.

The genes are TRBV11-2 and TRBJ1-1; the D gene is possibly TRBD1 (5 bases). The CDR3 covers 13 residues. V gave up 2 bases and J gave up 5 bases, with 9 bases separating them. Germline CDR1 reads SGHAT; CDR2 reads FQNNGV. The CDR3 sequence: CASSLSPGTEAFF. CDR3 sequence (DNA): TGTGCCAGCAGCTTAAGTCCAGGGACTGAAGCTTTCTTT.

The rearrangement links TRBV7-3 to TRBJ2-2, with D maybe TRBD2 (5 bases). V was clipped by 4 bases and J by 4 bases, with 19 bases between them. This CDR3 contains 17 residues. CDR1 is SGHTA, CDR2 FQGTGA, per germline. DNA of the CDR3: TGTGCCAGCAGCTCCAAGCGTGGATCCGAGGGCACCGGGGAGCTGTTTTTT. Its protein product is CASSSKRGSEGTGELFF.